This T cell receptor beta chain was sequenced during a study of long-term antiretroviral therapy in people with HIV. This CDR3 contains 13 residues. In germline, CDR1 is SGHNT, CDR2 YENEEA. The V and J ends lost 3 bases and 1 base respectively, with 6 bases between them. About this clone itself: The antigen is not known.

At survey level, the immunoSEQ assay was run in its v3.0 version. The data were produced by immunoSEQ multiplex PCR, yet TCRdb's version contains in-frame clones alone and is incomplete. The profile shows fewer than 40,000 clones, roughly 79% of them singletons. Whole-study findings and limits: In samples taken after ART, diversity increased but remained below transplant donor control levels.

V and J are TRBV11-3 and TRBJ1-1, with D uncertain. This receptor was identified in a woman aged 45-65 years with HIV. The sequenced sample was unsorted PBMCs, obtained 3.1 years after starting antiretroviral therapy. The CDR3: CASSFFPNTEAFF. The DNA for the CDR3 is TGTGCCAGCAGCTTCTTCCCGAACACTGAAGCTTTCTTT.